This T cell receptor beta chain was captured in a study of shared clonotypes between healthy human individuals. This CDR3 contains 15 residues. CDR1 is KGHSH and CDR2 is LQKENI in the germline V gene. V was clipped by 5 bases and J by 1 base, with 11 bases between them. Original processing methods: From ImmunoSEQ came sequences covering only the junction and carrying no quality scores, so filtering differed. The method was immunoSEQ multiplex PCR; TCRdb's version includes in-frame clones alone and lacks a portion of them. V and J calls and clone size are copied from that table; D and trimming were computed from the DNA. In the table there are fewer than 1.6 million clones, less than 99% of which are singletons. As regards this clone: The antigen remains unidentified.

Study results and limitations: Generation probabilities were higher for clonotypes shared across all four sorted-subset donors than for unshared ones. A handful of donors shared 4.5% to 6.5% of their naive CD4 clonotypes.

Sequencing input: naive CD4+ T cells sorted from blood. Noted subset: CD45RA+ positively selected. The source of this sequence is a man between 25 and 39 years old in good health. The chain employs TRBV18 and TRBJ2-2, with D maybe TRBD1 (6 bases). The CDR3 DNA sequence: TGTGCCAGCTCAGAGTGGACAGAGAACACCGGGGAGCTGTTTTTT. Amino acid sequence: CASSEWTENTGELFF.